These 6 T cell receptor beta chains were all obtained from the same sample, sequenced in a study of cytomegalovirus exposure and HLA in healthy donors. 60 Vbeta and 13 Jbeta primers were used in PCR. Repertoires were generated with immunoSEQ multiplex PCR, while TCRdb's copy carries only in-frame clones and drops some. The repertoire table contains about 140,000 clones. The material sequenced was PBMCs. Receptor source: a woman aged 18-29 years in good health and CMV-seronegative.

The chain has TRBV18 and TRBJ1-1; D gene uncertain. CDR1 is KGHSH and CDR2 is LQKENI in the germline V gene. This CDR3 has 12 amino acids. Trimming shortened V by 3 bases and J by 11 bases, and 13 bases separated the two germline ends. The CDR3 nucleotides read TGTGCCAGCTCACCCCTCGGAGAGGAGGCTTTCTTT. Translation: CASSPLGEEAFF.

The V call is TRBV18, the J call TRBJ2-5, with TRBD1 identical over 8 bases. CDR1 and CDR2 from the germline V gene are KGHSH and LQKENI. The CDR3 loop spans 14 amino acids. The V and J ends lost 2 bases and 7 bases, in that order; junction bases with no gene match: 6. This CDR3 is CASSPGTGVGTQYF. CDR3 DNA sequence: TGTGCCAGCTCACCAGGGACAGGTGTTGGGACCCAGTACTTC.

The V and J genes are TRBV25-1 and TRBJ1-4, with D possibly TRBD1 on 5 matching bases. Germline V lookup: CDR1 MGHDK, CDR2 SYGVNS. Trimming took off 3 bases at V and 6 bases at J, with 8 bases between the two ends. The CDR3 totals 13 residues. The CDR3 DNA is TGTGCCAGCAGTGATAGGGGTGATGAAAAACTGTTTTTT. Protein sequence: CASSDRGDEKLFF.

The rearrangement joins TRBV27 to TRBJ2-5; TRBD2 matches at 12 bases. The J call may be faulty, since TRBJ2-7 better matches the DNA end. This CDR3 has 17 residues. Germline-derived CDR1 and CDR2 are MNHEY and SMNVEV (reference sequence). The chain's CDR3 is CASRIGLAGSLSYEQYF. The CDR3 DNA reads TGTGCCAGCAGAATCGGACTAGCGGGGAGCCTCTCCTACGAGCAGTACTTC.

The chain has TRBV5-6 and TRBJ2-7; perhaps TRBD1 as D (6 bases). CDR3 length: 14 amino acids. V lost 3 bases and J 6 bases, leaving 16 bases between the germline ends. Looked up from germline, CDR1 is SGHDT and CDR2 is YYEEEE. CDR3 amino acids: CASSSGVTPLEQYF. The CDR3, as DNA: TGTGCCAGCAGCTCAGGGGTCACCCCCCTCGAGCAGTACTTC.

This CDR3 reads CASSQGQLAVNTGELFF. In nucleotides, the CDR3 is TGCGCCAGCAGCCAAGGTCAGCTAGCGGTTAACACCGGGGAGCTGTTTTTT. The rearrangement uses TRBV4-3 and TRBJ2-2, with 7 bases identical to TRBD2. Germline-derived CDR1 and CDR2 are LGHNA and YSLEER. J gave up 2 bases and V 1 base, and 7 bases lay outside the gene matches. The CDR3 is made up of 17 amino acids.